A selection of T cell receptor beta chains follows, all from one sample in a study of T cell responses to AZD1222 COVID-19 vaccine. TCRdb's table, derived via immunoSEQ multiplex PCR, lists solely in-frame clones and lacks some. The top ten clones hold about 3.7% of a sample with around 140,000 clones, almost 95% of them seen once. The sequences come from peripheral blood, collected 28 days after the second AZD1222 dose. The receptors were gathered from an adult who received the AZD1222 COVID-19 vaccine. CDR3s include the opening cysteine and the closing phenylalanine or tryptophan. D genes are given only for firm matches. Clone size appears in some rows only: once, few, many, or a class for an expanded clone.

V gene	D gene	J gene	clone size	CDR3 protein	CDR3 DNA
TRBV19	-	TRBJ1-1	-	CASSIGSESRAFF	TGTGCCAGTAGTATAGGGTCCGAAAGTCGGGCTTTCTTT
TRBV19	TRBD1	TRBJ2-3	-	CASSQTGADTQYF	TGTGCCAGTAGTCAGACAGGGGCAGATACGCAGTATTTT
TRBV6-6	TRBD1	TRBJ1-1	-	CASSNHRGTNTEAFF	TGTGCCAGCAGTAACCACAGGGGGACTAACACTGAAGCTTTCTTT
TRBV6-2/TRBV6-3	-	TRBJ2-6	once	CASSLGPGELRGANVLTF	TGTGCCAGCAGTTTAGGACCGGGGGAGCTGCGGGGGGCCAACGTCCTGACTTTC
TRBV29-1	-	TRBJ1-4	-	CSVEGPGQSSSLFF	TGCAGCGTTGAAGGACCAGGACAATCAAGTAGTCTGTTTTTT
TRBV6-5	TRBD2	TRBJ2-5	-	CASTAGLAGETQYF	TGTGCCAGCACTGCGGGACTAGCAGGGGAGACCCAGTACTTC
TRBV6-1	TRBD2	TRBJ2-5	-	CASSEALAGSGETQYF	TGTGCCAGCAGTGAAGCGCTAGCGGGGAGCGGTGAGACCCAGTACTTC
TRBV6-5	TRBD1	TRBJ2-1	-	CASSSRQGFRDEQFF	TGTGCCAGCAGTTCTCGACAGGGGTTTAGGGATGAGCAGTTCTTC
TRBV19	TRBD1	TRBJ1-2	-	CASSETGIYGYTF	TGTGCCAGTAGTGAGACAGGGATCTATGGCTACACCTTC
TRBV6-5	TRBD2	TRBJ2-2	-	CASTGLAGNGELFF	TGTGCCAGCACCGGACTAGCGGGGAACGGGGAGCTGTTTTTT
TRBV7-2	TRBD1	TRBJ1-2	-	CASSLAQGVNYGYTF	TGTGCCAGCAGCTTAGCGCAGGGGGTTAACTATGGCTACACCTTC
TRBV7-3	TRBD2	TRBJ2-3	-	CASSLYSGGATDTQYF	TGTGCCAGCAGCCTTTACTCCGGGGGGGCCACAGATACGCAGTATTTT
TRBV2	-	TRBJ2-3	-	CASSEAASAITTDTQYF	TGTGCCAGCAGTGAAGCCGCCTCCGCCATTACCACAGATACGCAGTATTTT
TRBV7-9	TRBD1	TRBJ1-4	-	CASSLRGQTNEKLFF	TGTGCCAGCAGCTTACGGGGACAGACAAATGAAAAACTGTTTTTT
TRBV19	-	TRBJ1-2	-	CASSIDGGNYGYTF	TGTGCCAGTAGTATAGACGGCGGTAACTATGGCTACACCTTC
TRBV11-3	-	TRBJ2-2	-	CASSLETGELFF	TGTGCCAGCAGCTTAGAAACCGGGGAGCTGTTTTTT
TRBV29-1	-	TRBJ2-5	-	CSVERDWGTQYF	TGCAGCGTTGAAAGGGACTGGGGGACCCAGTACTTC
TRBV6-5	TRBD1	TRBJ2-3	-	CASSLDRASADTQYF	TGTGCCAGCAGCTTGGACAGGGCGAGCGCAGATACGCAGTATTTT
TRBV6-5	-	TRBJ1-3	-	CASSYRHSTGNTIYF	TGTGCCAGCAGTTACCGCCACTCGACTGGAAACACCATATATTTT
TRBV5-4	-	TRBJ2-1	-	CASSSTNEQFF	TGTGCCAGCAGCTCCACCAACGAGCAGTTCTTC
TRBV27	-	TRBJ1-1	-	CASSFTRNTEAFF	TGTGCCAGCAGTTTCACACGAAACACTGAAGCTTTCTTT
TRBV20-1	TRBD2	TRBJ2-1	-	CSASPGLAAYNEQFF	TGCAGTGCTAGTCCCGGACTAGCGGCCTACAATGAGCAGTTCTTC
TRBV28	TRBD1	TRBJ1-2	-	CASTRTGVFRYTF	TGTGCCAGCACCCGGACAGGGGTCTTTCGCTACACCTTC
TRBV7-8	-	TRBJ1-1	-	CASSLGRSGTEAFF	TGTGCCAGCAGCTTGGGGAGGTCGGGCACTGAAGCTTTCTTT
TRBV6-5	-	TRBJ1-5	-	CASTPQGFSNQPQHF	TGTGCCAGCACCCCGCAAGGGTTTAGCAATCAGCCCCAGCATTTT
TRBV9	-	TRBJ1-3	-	CASSVSDRVVPGNTIYF	TGTGCCAGCAGCGTATCGGATCGAGTTGTCCCTGGAAACACCATATATTTT
TRBV6-1	-	TRBJ2-7	-	CASSDWGTSSYEQYF	TGTGCCAGCAGTGATTGGGGGACATCGTCCTACGAGCAGTACTTC